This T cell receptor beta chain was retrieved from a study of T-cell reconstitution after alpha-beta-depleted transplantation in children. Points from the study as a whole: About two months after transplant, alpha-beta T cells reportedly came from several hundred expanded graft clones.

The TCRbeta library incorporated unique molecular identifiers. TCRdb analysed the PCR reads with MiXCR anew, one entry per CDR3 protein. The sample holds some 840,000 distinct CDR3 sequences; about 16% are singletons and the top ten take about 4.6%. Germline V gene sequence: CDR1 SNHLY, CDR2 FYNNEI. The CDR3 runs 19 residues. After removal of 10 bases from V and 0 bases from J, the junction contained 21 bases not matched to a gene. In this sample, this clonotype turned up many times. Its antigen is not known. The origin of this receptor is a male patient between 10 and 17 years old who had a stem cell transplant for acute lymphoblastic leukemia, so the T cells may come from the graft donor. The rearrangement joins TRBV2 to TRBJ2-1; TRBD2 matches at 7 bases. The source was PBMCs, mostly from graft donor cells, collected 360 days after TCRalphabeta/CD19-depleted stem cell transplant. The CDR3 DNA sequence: TGTGCCATCGGGAGGAGGGACTTCCACGCAATAAGCTCCTACAATGAGCAGTTCTTC. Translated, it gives CAIGRRDFHAISSYNEQFF.